The 7 T cell receptor beta chains presented below share a single source sample, sequenced in a study of early T cells in non-severe SARS-CoV-2 infection. TCRdb fed the 5' RACE reads into MiXCR, producing one record per CDR3 protein. The table lists 60,000 or so distinct CDR3 sequences, about a tenth of them singletons. Specimen: whole blood. The receptors here all came from an adult who was a healthcare worker with PCR-confirmed SARS-CoV-2 infection or an uninfected control (not recorded which).

The CDR3 nucleotides read TGTGCCAGCAGTGAACCAATATTGGCCGGGGAGCTGTTTTTT. Protein product: CASSEPILAGELFF. The chain links TRBV6-1 to TRBJ2-2; D call uncertain. V lost 2 bases and J lost 6, with 10 bases in between. CDR1 and CDR2 (germline): MNHNS, SASEGT. CDR3 length: 14 amino acids.

This clonotype was detected a few times. V gene TRBV6-6 combines with J gene TRBJ2-2; a possible D gene is TRBD2 (5 bases). Trimming cost V 0 bases and J 3 bases, with 14 bases left between them. The germline V gene has CDR1 MNHNY and CDR2 SVGAGI (reference sequence). CDR3 length: 17 amino acids. DNA for the CDR3: TGTGCCAGCAGTTACTCGACTATGTTACAGTACACCGGGGAGCTGTTTTTT. Protein sequence: CASSYSTMLQYTGELFF.

This clonotype has a count of ten or more. In DNA, the CDR3 is TGTGCCAGCAGCTTGATATTGACAGGGACAGATACGCAGTATTTT. As protein: CASSLILTGTDTQYF. The J gene is TRBJ2-3, the V gene TRBV5-6; 7 nucleotides align to TRBD1. CDR1 and CDR2 from the germline V gene are SGHDT and YYEEEE. CDR3 length: 15 amino acids. V trimming: 1 base; J trimming: 3 bases; junction bases outside the gene matches: 5.

The V call is TRBV30, the J call TRBJ1-1, with a weak D call TRBD1 (5 bases). V dropped 6 bases and J dropped 1 base, with 9 bases sitting between them. Looked up from germline, CDR1 is GTSNPN and CDR2 is SVGIG (reference sequence). This CDR3 spans 12 amino acids. The CDR3 is CACGGTNTEAFF. Here the CDR3 DNA reads TGTGCCTGCGGCGGGACGAACACTGAAGCTTTCTTT.

This clonotype was counted many times. The chain is built from TRBV20-1 and TRBJ2-6; D gene unclear. CDR1 is DFQATT and CDR2 is SNEGSKA in the germline V gene (reference sequence). The CDR3 contains 12 residues. The ends were cut back, 6 bases at V and 3 bases at J, with 6 bases in the middle. The CDR3 reads CSAQNGANVLTF. The DNA of the CDR3 is TGCAGTGCCCAGAATGGGGCCAACGTCCTGACTTTC.

The chain uses TRBV7-2 and TRBJ2-5; D may correspond to TRBD1 or TRBD2 (6 bases each). The CDR3 has 14 amino acids. V lost 4 bases and J 1 base, leaving 10 bases between the germline ends. Germline values: CDR1 SGHTA, CDR2 FQGNSA. This chain's CDR3 is CASSSPGAQETQYF. The DNA for the CDR3 is TGTGCCAGCAGCTCTCCGGGGGCCCAAGAGACCCAGTACTTC.

V gene TRBV3-1 combines with J gene TRBJ1-2; D gene ambiguous. Trimming shortened V by 1 base and J by 7 bases, and 10 bases separated the two germline ends. The CDR3 runs 13 residues. Germline lookup yields CDR1 LGHDT and CDR2 YNNKEL (reference sequence). This CDR3 is CASSQGEAGGYTF. Written as DNA, the CDR3 is TGTGCCAGCAGCCAAGGGGAGGCGGGTGGCTACACCTTC.